This TCR beta chain was found in a study of T cell repertoires in cytomegalovirus infection. Background on the study: CMV infection and matching HLA type were both indicated by public TCR beta signatures.

The CDR3 totals 14 residues. Germline lookup yields CDR1 MNHEY and CDR2 SVGEGT. J gave up 2 bases and V 4 bases, and 4 bases lay outside the gene matches. A single record per CDR3 protein comes from TCRdb applying MiXCR to the reads. The sample contains 7,500 to 9,500 distinct CDR3 sequences, around 60% of which appear only once. Notes on the study in general: What dominated the ex vivo response were HLA-C-restricted CMV-specific TCR beta clonotypes. Summed frequency of shared TCR beta families picked out CMV carriers who also had the relevant HLA.

In the case of this clonotype: Its antigen is undetermined.

The sequence came from a human donor in good health (CMV status not recorded). Some clones in this sample may be carry-over from other donors' samples. The V call is TRBV6-2 or TRBV6-3, the J call TRBJ2-7; 8 positions agree with TRBD1. Source material: PBMCs, sequenced either directly or after in vitro stimulation (not recorded which). CDR3 nucleotides: TGTGCCAGCAGTTTTCGACAGGGGACCTACGAGCAGTACTTC. This sequence encodes CASSFRQGTYEQYF.